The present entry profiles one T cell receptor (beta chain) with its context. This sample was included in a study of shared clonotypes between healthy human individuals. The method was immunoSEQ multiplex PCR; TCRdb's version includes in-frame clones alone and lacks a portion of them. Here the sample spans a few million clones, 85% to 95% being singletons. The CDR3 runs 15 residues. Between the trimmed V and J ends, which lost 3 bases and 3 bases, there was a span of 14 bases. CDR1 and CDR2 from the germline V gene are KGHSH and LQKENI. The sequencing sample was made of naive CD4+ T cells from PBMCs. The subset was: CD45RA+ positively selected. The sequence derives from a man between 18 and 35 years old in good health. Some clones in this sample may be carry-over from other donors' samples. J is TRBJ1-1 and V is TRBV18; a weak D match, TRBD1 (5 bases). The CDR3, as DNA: TGTGCCAGCTCACCCCGGTGGGGGGACGACACTGAAGCTTTCTTT. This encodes CASSPRWGDDTEAFF.